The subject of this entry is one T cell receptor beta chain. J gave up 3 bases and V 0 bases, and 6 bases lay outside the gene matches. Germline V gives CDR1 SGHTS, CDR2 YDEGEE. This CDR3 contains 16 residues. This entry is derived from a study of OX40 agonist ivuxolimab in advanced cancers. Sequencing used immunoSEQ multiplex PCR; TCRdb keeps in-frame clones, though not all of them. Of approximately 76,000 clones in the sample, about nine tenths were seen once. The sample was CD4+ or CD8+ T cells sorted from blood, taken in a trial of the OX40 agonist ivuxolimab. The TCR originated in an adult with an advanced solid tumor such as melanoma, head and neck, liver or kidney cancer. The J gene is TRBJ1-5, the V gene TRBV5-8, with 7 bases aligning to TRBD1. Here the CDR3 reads CASSLERQGFNQPQHF. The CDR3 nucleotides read TGTGCCAGCAGCTTGGAGAGACAGGGCTTCAATCAGCCCCAGCATTTT.